At least ten counts were recorded for the clone carrying this TCR beta chain. The antigen remains unidentified. This sample was included in a study of CD8 T cells in ankylosing spondylitis. Study observations and caveats: Reports say disease-linked clones showed up significantly more in matched ankylosing spondylitis synovial fluid.

Trimming removed 3 bases from V and 1 base from J; junction bases left unmatched: 4. This CDR3 comprises 16 residues. Molecular-barcoded quantitative 5'-RACE produced these TCR beta libraries. MiXCR was run by TCRdb on the 5' RACE reads, yielding one entry per CDR3 protein. Of under 150,000 distinct CDR3 sequences listed, about a tenth are singletons. This sequence originates from a male donor with ankylosing spondylitis or in good health (not recorded which). J is TRBJ2-5 and V is TRBV12-3 or TRBV12-4, with TRBD2 matching over 11 bases. Sequencing input: blood, either unsorted or a sorted T cell fraction (not recorded which). CDR3 nucleotides: TGTGCCAGCAGTTTTGGAGGACTAGCGGGCCAAGAGACCCAGTACTTC. Amino acid sequence: CASSFGGLAGQETQYF.